The source of this TCR beta chain is a study of blood T cell repertoires in COVID-19. About the study: Collection of acute and convalescent COVID-19 samples took place in the United States, Italy and Spain. PBMCs, B-cell-depleted T cells, or T cells provided the cDNA or gDNA that made up the material.

Unmatched junction bases numbered 9, after V lost 7 bases and J lost 2 bases. The V gene's germline CDR1 is MNHEY and CDR2 SVGAGI. The length of the CDR3 is 15 residues. Per the study methods: Amplification of reference gene primers was used by the study to estimate nucleated cell counts. Profiling relied on immunoSEQ multiplex PCR, and the TCRdb table lists in-frame clones only, not all of them. V, J and clone size are taken as reported in that table, and D and trimming were inferred from the DNA itself. The table has about 170,000 clones, 80% to 90% seen once. This receptor was identified in a man aged 18-30 years with active or convalescent COVID-19. This sequence joins TRBV6-5 and TRBJ1-2; 8 nucleotides align to TRBD1. Sequencing was performed on peripheral blood. The CDR3 spells CASISWNRGNYGYTF. The CDR3 DNA follows: TGTGCCAGCATTTCATGGAACAGGGGGAACTATGGCTACACCTTC.